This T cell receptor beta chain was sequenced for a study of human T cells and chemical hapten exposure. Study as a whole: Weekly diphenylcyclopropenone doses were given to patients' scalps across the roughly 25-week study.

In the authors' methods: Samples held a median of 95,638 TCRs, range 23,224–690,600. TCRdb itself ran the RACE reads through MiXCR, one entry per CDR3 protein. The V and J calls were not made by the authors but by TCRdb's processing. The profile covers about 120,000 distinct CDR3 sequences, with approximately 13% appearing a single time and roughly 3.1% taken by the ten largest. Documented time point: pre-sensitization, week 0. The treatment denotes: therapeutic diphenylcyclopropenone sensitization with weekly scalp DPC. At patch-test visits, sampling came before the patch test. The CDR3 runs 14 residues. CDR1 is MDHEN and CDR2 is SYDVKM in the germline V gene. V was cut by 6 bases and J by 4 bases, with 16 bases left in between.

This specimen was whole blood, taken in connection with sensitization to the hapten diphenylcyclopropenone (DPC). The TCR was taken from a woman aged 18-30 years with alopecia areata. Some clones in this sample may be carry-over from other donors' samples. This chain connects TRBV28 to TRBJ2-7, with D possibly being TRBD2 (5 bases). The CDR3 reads CASRFNGVTYEQYF. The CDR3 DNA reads TGTGCCAGCAGATTTAACGGGGTTACTTACGAGCAGTACTTC.